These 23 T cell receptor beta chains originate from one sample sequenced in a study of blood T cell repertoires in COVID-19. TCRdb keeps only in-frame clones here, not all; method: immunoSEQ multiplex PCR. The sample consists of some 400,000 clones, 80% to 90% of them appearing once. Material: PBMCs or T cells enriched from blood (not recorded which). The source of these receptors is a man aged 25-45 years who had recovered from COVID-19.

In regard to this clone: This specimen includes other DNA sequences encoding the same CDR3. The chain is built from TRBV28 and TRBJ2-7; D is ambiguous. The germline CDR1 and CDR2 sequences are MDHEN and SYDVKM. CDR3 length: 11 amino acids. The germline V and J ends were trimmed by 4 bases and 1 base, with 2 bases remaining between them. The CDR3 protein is CASSSSYEQYF. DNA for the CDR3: TGTGCCAGCAGTTCATCCTACGAGCAGTACTTC. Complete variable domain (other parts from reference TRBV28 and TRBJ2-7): DVKVTQSSRYLVKRTGEKVFLECVQDMDHENMFWYRQDPGLGLRLIYFSYDVKMKEKGDIPEGYSVSREKKERFSLILESASTNQTSMYLCASSSSYEQYFGPGTRLTVT.

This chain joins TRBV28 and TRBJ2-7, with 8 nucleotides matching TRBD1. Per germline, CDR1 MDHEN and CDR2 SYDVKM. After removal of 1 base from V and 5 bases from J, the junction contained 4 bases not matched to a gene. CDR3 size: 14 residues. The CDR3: CASSLSQGAHEQYF. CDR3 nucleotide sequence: TGTGCCAGCAGTTTATCCCAGGGGGCCCACGAGCAGTACTTC. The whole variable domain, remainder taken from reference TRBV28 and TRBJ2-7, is DVKVTQSSRYLVKRTGEKVFLECVQDMDHENMFWYRQDPGLGLRLIYFSYDVKMKEKGDIPEGYSVSREKKERFSLILESASTNQTSMYLCASSLSQGAHEQYFGPGTRLTVT.

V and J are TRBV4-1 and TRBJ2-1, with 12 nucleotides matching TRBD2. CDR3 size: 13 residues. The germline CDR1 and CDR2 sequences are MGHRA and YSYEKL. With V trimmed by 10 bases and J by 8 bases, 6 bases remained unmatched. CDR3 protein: CATRTSGTDEQFF. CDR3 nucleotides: TGCGCCACAAGGACTAGCGGGACCGATGAGCAGTTCTTC.

The CDR3 here is CASSLAELINEQFF. The CDR3 coding sequence is TGTGCCAGCAGCTTAGCGGAGCTAATCAATGAGCAGTTCTTC. The gene calls are TRBV11-2 and TRBJ2-1; D is unclear. From germline, CDR1 is SGHAT and CDR2 FQNNGV. V gave up 1 base and J gave up 6 bases, with 10 bases separating them. There are 14 residues in the CDR3.

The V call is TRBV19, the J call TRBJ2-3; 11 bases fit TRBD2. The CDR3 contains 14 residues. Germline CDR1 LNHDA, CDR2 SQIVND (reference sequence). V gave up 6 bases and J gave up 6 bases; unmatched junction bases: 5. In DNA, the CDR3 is TGTGCCAGTAGGGCACTAGCGGGAGCCGATACGCAGTATTTT. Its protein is CASRALAGADTQYF.

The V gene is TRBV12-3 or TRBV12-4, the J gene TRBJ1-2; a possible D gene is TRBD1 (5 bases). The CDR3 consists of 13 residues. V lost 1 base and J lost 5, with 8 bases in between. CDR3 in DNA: TGTGCCAGCAGTTTAGAGACAGCGTATGGCTACACCTTC. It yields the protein CASSLETAYGYTF.

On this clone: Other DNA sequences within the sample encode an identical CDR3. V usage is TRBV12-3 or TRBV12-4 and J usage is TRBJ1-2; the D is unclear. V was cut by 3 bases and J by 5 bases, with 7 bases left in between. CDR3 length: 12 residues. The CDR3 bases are TGTGCCAGCAGTTTGTCCAATTATGGCTACACCTTC. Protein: CASSLSNYGYTF.

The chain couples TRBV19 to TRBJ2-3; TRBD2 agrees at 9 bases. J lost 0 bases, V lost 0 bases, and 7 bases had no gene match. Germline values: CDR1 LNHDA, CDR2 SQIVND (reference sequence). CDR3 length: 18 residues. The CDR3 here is CASSIDHPSGTSTDTQYF. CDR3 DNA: TGTGCCAGTAGTATAGATCATCCTAGCGGGACTAGCACAGATACGCAGTATTTT.

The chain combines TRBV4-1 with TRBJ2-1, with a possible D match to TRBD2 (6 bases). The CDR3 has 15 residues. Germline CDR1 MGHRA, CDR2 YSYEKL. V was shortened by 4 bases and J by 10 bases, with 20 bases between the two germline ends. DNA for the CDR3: TGCGCCAGCAGCCTCCCGGAGGGGCGGGTTTCGGAGCAGTTCTTC. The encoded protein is CASSLPEGRVSEQFF.

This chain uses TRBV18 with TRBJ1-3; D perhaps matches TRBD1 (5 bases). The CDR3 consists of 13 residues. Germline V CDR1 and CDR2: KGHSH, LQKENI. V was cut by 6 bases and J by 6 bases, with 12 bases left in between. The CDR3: CASSPGQVNTIYF. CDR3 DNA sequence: TGTGCCAGCTCCCCTGGACAAGTAAACACCATATATTTT.

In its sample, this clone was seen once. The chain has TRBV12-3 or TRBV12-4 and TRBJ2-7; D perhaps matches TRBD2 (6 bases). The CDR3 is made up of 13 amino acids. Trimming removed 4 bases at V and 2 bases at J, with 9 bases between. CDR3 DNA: TGTGCCAGCAGTTGGGGACTGACCTACGAGCAGTACTTC. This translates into CASSWGLTYEQYF.

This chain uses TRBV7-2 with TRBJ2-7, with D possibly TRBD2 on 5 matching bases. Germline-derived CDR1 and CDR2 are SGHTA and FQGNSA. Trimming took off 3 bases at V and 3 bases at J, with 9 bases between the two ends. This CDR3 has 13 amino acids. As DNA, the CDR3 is TGTGCCAGCAGCTTCTTCGACTACTACGAGCAGTACTTC. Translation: CASSFFDYYEQYF.

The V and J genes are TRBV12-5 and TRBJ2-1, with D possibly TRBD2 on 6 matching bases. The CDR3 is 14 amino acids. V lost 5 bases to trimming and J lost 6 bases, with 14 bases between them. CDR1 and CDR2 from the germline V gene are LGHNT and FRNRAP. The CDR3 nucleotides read TGTGCTAGTGGTCTAATTAGCGGACTCAATGAGCAGTTCTTC. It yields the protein CASGLISGLNEQFF.

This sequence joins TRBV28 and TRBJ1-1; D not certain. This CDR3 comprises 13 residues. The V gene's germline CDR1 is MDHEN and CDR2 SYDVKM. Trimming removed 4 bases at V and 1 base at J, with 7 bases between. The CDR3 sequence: CASSYRQNTEAFF. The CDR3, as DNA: TGTGCCAGCAGTTATAGACAGAACACTGAAGCTTTCTTT.

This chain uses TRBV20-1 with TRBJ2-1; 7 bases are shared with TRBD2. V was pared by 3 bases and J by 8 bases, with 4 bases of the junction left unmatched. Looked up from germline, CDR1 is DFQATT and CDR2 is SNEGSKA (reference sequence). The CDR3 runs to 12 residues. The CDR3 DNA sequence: TGCAGTGCTAGTATGGGGAGGGATGAGCAGTTCTTC. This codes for CSASMGRDEQFF.

This chain's CDR3 is CATQGLAGHNEQFF. CDR3 DNA sequence: TGTGCCACCCAGGGACTAGCGGGACACAATGAGCAGTTCTTC. The chain links TRBV27 to TRBJ2-1; 13 nucleotides line up with TRBD2. The junction had 5 bases not matched to a gene; V was cut back by 10 bases and J by 5 bases. Germline V gene sequence: CDR1 MNHEY, CDR2 SMNVEV (reference sequence). The CDR3 has 14 amino acids.

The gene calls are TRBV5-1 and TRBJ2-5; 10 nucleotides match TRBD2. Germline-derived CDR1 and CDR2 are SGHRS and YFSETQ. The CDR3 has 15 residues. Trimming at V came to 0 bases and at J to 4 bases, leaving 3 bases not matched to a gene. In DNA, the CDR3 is TGCGCCAGCAGCTTGGCTAGCGGGAGAGGAGAGACCCAGTACTTC. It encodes CASSLASGRGETQYF. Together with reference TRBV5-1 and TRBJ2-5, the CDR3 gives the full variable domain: KAGVTQTPRYLIKTRGQQVTLSCSPISGHRSVSWYQQTPGQGLQFLFEYFSETQRNKGNFPGRFSGRQFSNSRSEMNVSTLELGDSALYLCASSLASGRGETQYFGPGTRLLVL.

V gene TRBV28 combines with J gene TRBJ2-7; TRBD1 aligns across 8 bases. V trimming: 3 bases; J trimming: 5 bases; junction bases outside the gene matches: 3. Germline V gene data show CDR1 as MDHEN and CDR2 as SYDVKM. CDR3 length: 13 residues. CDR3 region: CASSFADRDEQYF. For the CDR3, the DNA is TGTGCCAGCAGTTTTGCGGACAGGGACGAGCAGTACTTC.

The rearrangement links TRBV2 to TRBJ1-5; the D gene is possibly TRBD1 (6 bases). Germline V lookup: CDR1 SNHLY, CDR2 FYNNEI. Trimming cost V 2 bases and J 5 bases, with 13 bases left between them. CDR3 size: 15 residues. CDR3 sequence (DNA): TGTGCCAGCAGTGAATTGGGGGCCCCAGATCAGCCCCAGCATTTT. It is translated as CASSELGAPDQPQHF.

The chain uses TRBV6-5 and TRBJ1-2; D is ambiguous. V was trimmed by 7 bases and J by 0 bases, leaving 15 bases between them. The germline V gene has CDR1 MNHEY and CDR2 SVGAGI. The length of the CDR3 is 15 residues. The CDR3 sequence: CASTLAVPANYGYTF. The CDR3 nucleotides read TGTGCCAGCACTCTTGCTGTCCCAGCTAACTATGGCTACACCTTC.

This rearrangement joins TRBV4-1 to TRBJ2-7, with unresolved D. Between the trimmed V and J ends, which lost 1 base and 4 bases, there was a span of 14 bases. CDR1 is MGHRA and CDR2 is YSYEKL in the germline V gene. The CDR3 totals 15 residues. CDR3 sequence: CASSQGRQVGYEQYF. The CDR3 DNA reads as TGCGCCAGCAGCCAAGGGCGGCAAGTGGGTTACGAGCAGTACTTC.

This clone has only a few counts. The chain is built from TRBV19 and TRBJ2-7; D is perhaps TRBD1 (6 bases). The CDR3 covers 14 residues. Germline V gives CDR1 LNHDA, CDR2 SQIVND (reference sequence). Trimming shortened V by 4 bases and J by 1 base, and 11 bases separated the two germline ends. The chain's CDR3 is CASSKTGWSYEQYF. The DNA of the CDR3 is TGTGCCAGTAGTAAGACAGGTTGGTCCTACGAGCAGTACTTC.

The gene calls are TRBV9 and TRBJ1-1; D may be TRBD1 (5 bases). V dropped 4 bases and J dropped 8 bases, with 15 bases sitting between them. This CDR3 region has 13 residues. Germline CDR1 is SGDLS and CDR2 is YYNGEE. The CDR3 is CASSPGVWAEAFF. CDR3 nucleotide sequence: TGTGCCAGCAGCCCGGGGGTTTGGGCGGAAGCTTTCTTT.